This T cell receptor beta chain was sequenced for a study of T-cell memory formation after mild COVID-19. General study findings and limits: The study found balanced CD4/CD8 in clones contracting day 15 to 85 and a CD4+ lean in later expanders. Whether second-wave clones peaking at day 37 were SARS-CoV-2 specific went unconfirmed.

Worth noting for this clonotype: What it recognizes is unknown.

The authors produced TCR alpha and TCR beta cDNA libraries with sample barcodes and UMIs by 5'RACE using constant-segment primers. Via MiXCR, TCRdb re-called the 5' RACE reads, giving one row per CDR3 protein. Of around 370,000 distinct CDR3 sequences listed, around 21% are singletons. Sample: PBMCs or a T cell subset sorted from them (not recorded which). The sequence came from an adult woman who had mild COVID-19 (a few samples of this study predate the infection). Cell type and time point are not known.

The CDR3 loop is CASSSSEYTDTQYF. The DNA for the CDR3 is TGTGCCAGCAGCTCCTCGGAGTACACAGATACGCAGTATTTT. The chain recombines TRBV7-9 with TRBJ2-3; D gene ambiguous. V gave up 4 bases and J gave up 2 bases, with 10 bases separating them. Germline CDR1 is SEHNR and CDR2 is FQNEAQ (reference sequence). The CDR3 contains 14 residues.